The 7 T cell receptor beta chains reported below all come from one sample, sequenced in a study of Graves' ophthalmopathy and Graves' hyperthyroidism. From RNA, the CDR3 regions of TCR beta chains were amplified and sequenced. After a first-round RT-PCR with HTBI primers, a second-round multiplex PCR was run. MiXCR, applied by TCRdb to the multiplex PCR reads, yields one record per CDR3 protein. The sample comprises about 640,000 distinct CDR3 sequences, over 40% of which are singletons, and over 2.5% rests with the top ten. Sample: peripheral blood. The receptors originated from an adult man with Graves' ophthalmopathy.

This clonotype was found many times. This rearrangement joins TRBV5-1 to TRBJ1-1; possible D gene TRBD1, 5 bases. Trimming shortened V by 0 bases and J by 4 bases, and 16 bases separated the two germline ends. The CDR3 length is 16 residues. CDR1 and CDR2 (germline): SGHRS, YFSETQ. The CDR3 is CASSLGFEGRGTEAFF. In nucleotides, the CDR3 is TGCGCCAGCAGCTTGGGTTTTGAGGGGCGCGGCACTGAAGCTTTCTTT.

V is TRBV7-9 and J is TRBJ2-7, with TRBD2 as a possible D gene (6 bases). The CDR3 consists of 15 residues. V was trimmed by 5 bases and J by 8 bases, leaving 22 bases between them. The germline CDR1 and CDR2 sequences are SEHNR and FQNEAQ (reference sequence). The chain's CDR3 is CASSLAGLYQPQQYF. CDR3 nucleotide sequence: TGTGCCAGCAGCCTCGCGGGGTTGTATCAGCCCCAGCAGTACTTC. The full variable domain, rest sourced from reference TRBV7-9 and TRBJ2-7, is DTGVSQNPRHKITKRGQNVTFRCDPISEHNRLYWYRQTLGQGPEFLTYFQNEAQLEKSRLLSDRFSAERPKGSFSTLEIQRTEQGDSAMYLCASSLAGLYQPQQYFGPGTRLTVT.

As to this clonotype: At one of its ends the junction is not consistent with the germline gene, which may arise from a read error. The chain joins TRBV2 to TRBJ1-3; D is undetermined. This CDR3 has 13 amino acids. Germline V gene lookup returns CDR1 SNHLY and CDR2 FYNNEI. Here the CDR3 DNA reads TGTGCCATCAGTGTGGAGATCGGAAACACAATATATTTT. Its translation is CAISVEIGNTIYF.

The V gene is TRBV2, the J gene TRBJ2-5; 10 bases line up with TRBD1. The CDR3 covers 16 residues. The V and J ends lost 5 bases and 5 bases, in that order; junction bases with no gene match: 11. Germline assignment: CDR1 SNHLY and CDR2 FYNNEI. The CDR3 loop is CASSQMDRGGYETQYF. CDR3 bases: TGTGCCAGCAGTCAAATGGACAGGGGGGGCTACGAGACCCAGTACTTC.

At least ten counts were recorded for this clonotype. This chain uses TRBV15 with TRBJ2-7; TRBD1 might be the D (6 bases). The V and J ends lost 5 bases and 5 bases respectively, with 13 bases between them. The CDR3 spans 13 residues. Germline CDR1 reads LNHNV; CDR2 reads YYDKDF (reference sequence). CDR3 protein: CATSLDSENEQYF. The CDR3 DNA sequence: TGTGCCACCAGCCTGGACAGCGAAAACGAGCAGTACTTC.

Notes on this clonotype: A read error may be the cause here, since a much bigger clone is one base away. The chain couples TRBV7-2 to TRBJ2-2, with D maybe TRBD2 (5 bases). The CDR3 covers 15 residues. CDR1 and CDR2 (germline): SGHTA, FQGNSA. Here the CDR3 reads CASSLGGSNTGERFF. CDR3 nucleotides: TGTGCCAGCAGCTTAGGCGGCTCGAACACCGGGGAGCGGTTTTTT. Full variable domain (rest looked up from reference TRBV7-2 and TRBJ2-2): GAGVSQSPSNKVTEKGKDVELRCDPISGHTALYWYRQSLGQGLEFLIYFQGNSAPDKSGLPSDRFSAERTGGSVSTLTIQRTQQEDSAVYLCASSLGGSNTGERFFGEGSRLTVL.

The table lists this clonotype with many counts. The chain combines TRBV20-1 with TRBJ2-7, with 7 bases that match TRBD2. V dropped 3 bases and J dropped 0; count of bases not matched to a gene: 8. The CDR3 runs to 15 residues. Germline CDR1 and CDR2: DFQATT and SNEGSKA (reference sequence). CDR3 sequence reads: CSARFREVSSYEQYF. The DNA for the CDR3 is TGCAGTGCTAGGTTTCGGGAGGTGAGCTCCTACGAGCAGTACTTC.